The text below deals with one T cell receptor (beta chain). Its specificity is not known. The sample belongs to a study of T cell responses to AZD1222 COVID-19 vaccine. TCRdb's copy holds only in-frame clones and misses some; the assay was immunoSEQ multiplex PCR. The sample records some 150,000 clones, about 92% being singletons. Whole-study results and caveats: Donors were mostly white British, more females; clonal diversity possibly underestimated. Receipt of two AZD1222 doses was followed by a rise in Spike-specific TCR breadth and depth.

This specimen consisted of peripheral blood, obtained on day 0 of AZD1222 vaccination. The clonotype originates from an adult in good health.

The DNA for the CDR3 is TGTGCCAGCAGCCCGGACACAGCTAACTATGGCTACACCTTC. This translates into CASSPDTANYGYTF. The rearrangement links TRBV7-8 to TRBJ1-2; tentatively, D is TRBD1 (5 bases). V was clipped by 5 bases and J by 0 bases, with 10 bases between them. CDR3 length equals 14 residues. Germline V gene sequence: CDR1 SGHVS, CDR2 FQNEAQ.